This TCR beta chain was sequenced in a study of vaccination and CD4 T cells after COVID-19. Study-wide background: Recovered patients in the cohort numbered six men and four women, two of them Hispanic. Cellular stimulation was performed using overlapping spike peptides derived from SARS-CoV-2, HCoV-NL63, HCoV-OC43 and HCoV-229E.

Sequencing of cultured CD4+ T cell DNA used the Oncomine TCR Beta short-read assay. From CD4+ T cells that had been cultured, genomic DNA was extracted. TCRdb re-derived calls from the PCR reads in MiXCR, one entry per CDR3 protein. In the table there are 15,000 to 20,000 distinct CDR3 sequences, 55% to 85% of which are singletons. V shed 3 bases and J shed 5 bases, with 14 bases lying between them. This CDR3 comprises 15 residues. The germline CDR1 and CDR2 sequences are MDHEN and SYDVKM. This sample's treatment: roughly 10-day PBMC culture with coronavirus spike peptide pools or control peptides (ViraFEST assay). Antigen-specific T cell expansion with peptide pools preceded TCR sequencing in the ViraFEST approach. A note on this clonotype: Its antigen is as yet unknown.

Sequenced sample: CD4+ T cells from blood, cultured in vitro. The clonotype comes from a human donor who had recovered from COVID-19. V and J are TRBV28 and TRBJ1-5; D uncertain. This CDR3 reads CASSFPDGRDQPQHF. The CDR3, as DNA: TGTGCCAGCAGTTTCCCCGACGGAAGGGATCAGCCCCAGCATTTT.